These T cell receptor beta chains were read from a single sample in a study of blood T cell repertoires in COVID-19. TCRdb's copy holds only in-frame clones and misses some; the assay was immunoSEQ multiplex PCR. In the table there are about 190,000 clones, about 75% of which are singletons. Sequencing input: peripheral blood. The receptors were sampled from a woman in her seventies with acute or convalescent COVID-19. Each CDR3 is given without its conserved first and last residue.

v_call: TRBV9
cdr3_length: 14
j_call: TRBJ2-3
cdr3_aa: ASSVGPAGDVDTQY

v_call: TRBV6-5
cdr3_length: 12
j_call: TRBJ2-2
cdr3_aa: ASKASANTGELF

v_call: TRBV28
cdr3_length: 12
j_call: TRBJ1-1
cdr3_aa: ASSPPRQNTEAF

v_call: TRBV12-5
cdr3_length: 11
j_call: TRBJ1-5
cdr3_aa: ASGWEVGQPQH

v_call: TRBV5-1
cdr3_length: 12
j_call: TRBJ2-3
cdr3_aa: ASSADRVGDTQY

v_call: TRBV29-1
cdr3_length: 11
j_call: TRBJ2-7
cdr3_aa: SVWAAYSYEQY

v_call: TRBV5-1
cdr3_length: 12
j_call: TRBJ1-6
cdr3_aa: ASSEGQYNSPLH

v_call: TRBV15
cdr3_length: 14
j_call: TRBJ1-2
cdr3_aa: ATSIGIQSAGYGYT

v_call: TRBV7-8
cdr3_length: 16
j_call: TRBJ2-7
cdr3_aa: ASSLAGSGGILTYEQY

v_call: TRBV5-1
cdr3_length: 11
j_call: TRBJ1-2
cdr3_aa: ASSSTGRYGYT

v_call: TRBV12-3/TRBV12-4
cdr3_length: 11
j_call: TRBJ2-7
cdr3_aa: ASSLGVRYEQY

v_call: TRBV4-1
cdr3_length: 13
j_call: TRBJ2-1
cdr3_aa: ASSPFGLAGNEQF

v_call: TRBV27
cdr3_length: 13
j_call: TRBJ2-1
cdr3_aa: ASSSGYLGYNEQF

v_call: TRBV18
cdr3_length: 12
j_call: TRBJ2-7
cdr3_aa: ASSPPTGIYEQY

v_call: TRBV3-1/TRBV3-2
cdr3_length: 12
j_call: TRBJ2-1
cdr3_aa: ASSLSGARWEQF

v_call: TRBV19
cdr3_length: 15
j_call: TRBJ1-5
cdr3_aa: ATHRGGAGVGNQPQH

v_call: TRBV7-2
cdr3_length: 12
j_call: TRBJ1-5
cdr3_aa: ASSATGGNQPQH

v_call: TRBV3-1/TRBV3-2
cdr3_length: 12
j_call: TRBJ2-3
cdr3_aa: ASSLIAGADTQY

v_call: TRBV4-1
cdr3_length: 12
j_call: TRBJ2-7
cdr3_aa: ASSQPGKSHEQY

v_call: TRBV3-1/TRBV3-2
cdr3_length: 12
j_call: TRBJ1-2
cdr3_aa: ASSHPPTVNGYT

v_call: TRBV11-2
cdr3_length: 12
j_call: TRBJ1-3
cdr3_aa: ASSLDLEGNTIY

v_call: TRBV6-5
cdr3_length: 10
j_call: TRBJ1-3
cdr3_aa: AGNQAGNTIY

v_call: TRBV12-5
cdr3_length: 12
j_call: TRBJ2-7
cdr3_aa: ASLDGTSPYEQY

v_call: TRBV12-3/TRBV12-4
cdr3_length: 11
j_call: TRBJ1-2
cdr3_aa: ASTTAGVSGYT

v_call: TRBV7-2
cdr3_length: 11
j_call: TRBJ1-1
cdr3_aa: ASSTRVRTEAF

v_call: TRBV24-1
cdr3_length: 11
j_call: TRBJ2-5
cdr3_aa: ATSDPIQETQY

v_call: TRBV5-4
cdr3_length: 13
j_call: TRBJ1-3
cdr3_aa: ASSLRGSTGNTIY

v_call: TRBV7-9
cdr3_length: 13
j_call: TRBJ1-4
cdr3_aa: ASSPRTGIEEKLF

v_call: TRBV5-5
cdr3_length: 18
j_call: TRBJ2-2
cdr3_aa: ASSPAGTRPLAPNTGELF

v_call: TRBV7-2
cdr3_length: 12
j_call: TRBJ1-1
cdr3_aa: ASSLGRGPEGAF

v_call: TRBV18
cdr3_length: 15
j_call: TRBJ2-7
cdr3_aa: ASSPQPGLAGVGEQY

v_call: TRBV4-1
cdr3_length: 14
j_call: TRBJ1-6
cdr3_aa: ASSQAGTANNSPLH

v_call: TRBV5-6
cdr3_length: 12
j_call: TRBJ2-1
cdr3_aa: ASSSLGSYNEQF

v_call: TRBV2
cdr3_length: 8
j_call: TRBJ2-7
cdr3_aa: ASSEDRTG

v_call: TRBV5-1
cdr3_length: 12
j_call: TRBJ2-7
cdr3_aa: ASSLLQGKYEQY

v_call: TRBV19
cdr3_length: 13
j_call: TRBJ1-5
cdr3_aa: ASSISTGSNQPQH

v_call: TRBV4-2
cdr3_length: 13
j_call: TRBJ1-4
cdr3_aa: ASSQVAGRSEKLF

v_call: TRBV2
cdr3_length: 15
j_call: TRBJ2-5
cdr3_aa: ASSRGTSGGRGETQY

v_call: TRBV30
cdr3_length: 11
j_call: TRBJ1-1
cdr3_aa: AWGGRGNTEAF

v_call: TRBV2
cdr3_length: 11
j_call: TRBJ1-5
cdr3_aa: ASKGWPGQPQH